The rows below give T cell receptor beta chains drawn from one sample of a study of CD8 T cells in ankylosing spondylitis. From the 5' RACE reads, TCRdb called clonotypes with MiXCR, one entry per CDR3 protein. The sample lists some 340,000 distinct CDR3 sequences; roughly 15% were seen once. The specimen was blood, either unsorted or a sorted T cell fraction (not recorded which). These receptors originate from a male donor with ankylosing spondylitis or in good health (not recorded which). The CDR3 runs from the conserved cysteine through the conserved F or W. Each record gives: clone size, V gene, D gene, J gene, CDR3 protein, CDR3 DNA. A D gene is named only where the DNA matches it firmly. The size entry is marked missing in some rows and otherwise reads once, few, many or a size class.

abundance: .; v_gene: TRBV3-1; d_gene: TRBD1; j_gene: TRBJ2-3; CDR3aa: CASNLQGATDTQYF; CDR3nt: TGTGCCAGCAACCTACAGGGGGCAACAGATACGCAGTATTTT
abundance: many; v_gene: TRBV7-2; d_gene: TRBD1; j_gene: TRBJ1-1; CDR3aa: CASSPRPTGLGGEAFF; CDR3nt: TGTGCCAGCAGTCCCAGACCGACAGGGCTCGGTGGTGAAGCTTTCTTT
abundance: .; v_gene: TRBV5-5; d_gene: TRBD1; j_gene: TRBJ1-1; CDR3aa: CASSFRDRGSNTEAFF; CDR3nt: TGTGCCAGCAGCTTCCGGGACAGGGGGTCGAACACTGAAGCTTTCTTT
abundance: .; v_gene: TRBV30; d_gene: .; j_gene: TRBJ2-3; CDR3aa: CAWSVPLTQYF; CDR3nt: TGTGCCTGGAGTGTACCTCTTACGCAGTATTTT
abundance: few; v_gene: TRBV30; d_gene: .; j_gene: TRBJ1-1; CDR3aa: CAWRGTQTLATEAFF; CDR3nt: TGTGCCTGGAGGGGAACACAGACCCTCGCGACTGAAGCTTTCTTT
abundance: .; v_gene: TRBV5-1; d_gene: TRBD1; j_gene: TRBJ2-7; CDR3aa: CASSSTGAVFYEQYF; CDR3nt: TGCGCCAGCAGCTCCACAGGGGCCGTGTTCTACGAGCAGTACTTC
abundance: .; v_gene: TRBV10-3; d_gene: TRBD2; j_gene: TRBJ2-1; CDR3aa: CAISDSRTSGNYEQFF; CDR3nt: TGTGCCATCAGTGACTCGAGGACTAGCGGGAACTATGAGCAGTTCTTC
abundance: .; v_gene: TRBV20-1; d_gene: .; j_gene: TRBJ1-5; CDR3aa: CSATAGNQPQHF; CDR3nt: TGCAGTGCTACAGCGGGGAATCAGCCCCAGCATTTT
abundance: .; v_gene: TRBV7-9; d_gene: .; j_gene: TRBJ1-1; CDR3aa: CASSAAFF; CDR3nt: TGTGCCAGCAGCGCAGCTTTCTTT
abundance: few; v_gene: TRBV2; d_gene: TRBD2; j_gene: TRBJ2-2; CDR3aa: CASSGGGEELFF; CDR3nt: TGTGCCAGCAGTGGCGGGGGTGAGGAGCTGTTTTTT
abundance: few; v_gene: TRBV5-6; d_gene: .; j_gene: TRBJ2-1; CDR3aa: CASTKRRGEQFF; CDR3nt: TGTGCCAGCACCAAGCGGAGGGGTGAGCAGTTCTTC
abundance: .; v_gene: TRBV5-5; d_gene: .; j_gene: TRBJ1-2; CDR3aa: CASSLESQAGTYGYTF; CDR3nt: TGTGCCAGCAGCTTGGAAAGCCAAGCAGGAACCTATGGCTACACCTTC
abundance: .; v_gene: TRBV30; d_gene: .; j_gene: TRBJ1-2; CDR3aa: CAWSVPYYGYTF; CDR3nt: TGTGCCTGGAGTGTGCCCTACTATGGCTACACCTTC
abundance: few; v_gene: TRBV5-6; d_gene: .; j_gene: TRBJ2-5; CDR3aa: CASSSYVDTQETQYF; CDR3nt: TGTGCCAGCAGCTCGTACGTAGACACCCAAGAGACCCAGTACTTC
abundance: .; v_gene: TRBV12-3/TRBV12-4; d_gene: TRBD2; j_gene: TRBJ2-2; CDR3aa: CASSLLAGAGELFF; CDR3nt: TGTGCCAGCAGTTTACTAGCGGGAGCCGGGGAGCTGTTTTTT
abundance: .; v_gene: TRBV7-9; d_gene: .; j_gene: TRBJ2-5; CDR3aa: CASSLAMEGQTQYF; CDR3nt: TGTGCCAGCAGCTTAGCGATGGAGGGGCAGACCCAGTACTTC
abundance: few; v_gene: TRBV4-2; d_gene: TRBD1; j_gene: TRBJ2-7; CDR3aa: CASSRPGQRNEQYF; CDR3nt: TGTGCCAGCAGCCGACCGGGACAGAGAAACGAGCAGTACTTC
abundance: many; v_gene: TRBV12-3/TRBV12-4; d_gene: TRBD2; j_gene: TRBJ2-1; CDR3aa: CASSLLGLAGVYNEQFF; CDR3nt: TGTGCCAGCAGTTTATTAGGGCTAGCGGGAGTTTACAATGAGCAGTTCTTC
abundance: .; v_gene: TRBV20-1; d_gene: .; j_gene: TRBJ1-2; CDR3aa: CSARDSGGWRYYGYTF; CDR3nt: TGCAGTGCTAGAGATTCTGGGGGGTGGCGGTACTATGGCTACACCTTC
abundance: few; v_gene: TRBV10-3; d_gene: TRBD1; j_gene: TRBJ2-6; CDR3aa: CAISPTGDGANVLTF; CDR3nt: TGTGCCATCAGCCCGACAGGGGATGGGGCCAACGTCCTGACTTTC
abundance: .; v_gene: TRBV5-1; d_gene: TRBD2; j_gene: TRBJ2-2; CDR3aa: CASSLRGDYYTGELFF; CDR3nt: TGCGCCAGCAGCTTGAGAGGGGACTACTACACCGGGGAGCTGTTTTTT
abundance: few; v_gene: TRBV12-3/TRBV12-4; d_gene: .; j_gene: TRBJ2-5; CDR3aa: CASSYEGGWETQYF; CDR3nt: TGTGCCAGCAGTTATGAGGGGGGTTGGGAGACCCAGTACTTC
abundance: many; v_gene: TRBV12-3/TRBV12-4; d_gene: .; j_gene: TRBJ1-1; CDR3aa: CASSSGVAEAFF; CDR3nt: TGTGCCAGCAGTTCAGGGGTCGCCGAAGCTTTCTTT
abundance: .; v_gene: TRBV7-2; d_gene: TRBD2; j_gene: TRBJ2-7; CDR3aa: CASSSSGGTYEQYF; CDR3nt: TGTGCCAGCAGCTCTAGCGGGGGAACCTACGAGCAGTACTTC
abundance: few; v_gene: TRBV7-9; d_gene: .; j_gene: TRBJ2-7; CDR3aa: CASSPGPTGFEQYF; CDR3nt: TGTGCCAGCAGCCCGGGACCGACTGGGTTCGAGCAGTACTTC
abundance: few; v_gene: TRBV29-1; d_gene: .; j_gene: TRBJ2-1; CDR3aa: CSVAFASGSSYNEQFF; CDR3nt: TGCAGCGTGGCTTTTGCATCGGGGAGCTCCTACAATGAGCAGTTCTTC
abundance: .; v_gene: TRBV3-1; d_gene: .; j_gene: TRBJ1-1; CDR3aa: CASSQVGFEAFF; CDR3nt: TGTGCCAGCAGCCAAGTGGGGTTCGAAGCTTTCTTT
abundance: many; v_gene: TRBV12-3/TRBV12-4; d_gene: TRBD1; j_gene: TRBJ1-5; CDR3aa: CASSTGTGNNQPQHF; CDR3nt: TGTGCCAGCAGTACCGGGACAGGGAACAATCAGCCCCAGCATTTT
abundance: few; v_gene: TRBV12-3/TRBV12-4; d_gene: .; j_gene: TRBJ2-5; CDR3aa: CASRPPGIWETQYF; CDR3nt: TGTGCCAGCAGACCACCCGGGATATGGGAGACCCAGTACTTC
abundance: few; v_gene: TRBV27; d_gene: .; j_gene: TRBJ1-1; CDR3aa: CASSVRAEAFF; CDR3nt: TGTGCCAGCTCCGTTCGTGCTGAAGCTTTCTTT
abundance: .; v_gene: TRBV3-1; d_gene: TRBD1; j_gene: TRBJ2-7; CDR3aa: CASSPPLWTGLYEQYF; CDR3nt: TGTGCCAGCAGCCCCCCTCTTTGGACAGGCCTCTACGAGCAGTACTTC
abundance: many; v_gene: TRBV29-1; d_gene: .; j_gene: TRBJ2-3; CDR3aa: CSVEAGTDTQYF; CDR3nt: TGCAGCGTTGAAGCGGGCACAGATACGCAGTATTTT
abundance: .; v_gene: TRBV3-1; d_gene: TRBD1; j_gene: TRBJ1-1; CDR3aa: CASSQGTGNTEAFF; CDR3nt: TGTGCCAGCAGCCAAGGGACAGGGAACACTGAAGCTTTCTTT
abundance: .; v_gene: TRBV3-1; d_gene: .; j_gene: TRBJ2-2; CDR3aa: CASSPGQPFANTGELFF; CDR3nt: TGTGCCAGCAGCCCCGGACAGCCCTTTGCGAACACCGGGGAGCTGTTTTTT
abundance: .; v_gene: TRBV13; d_gene: .; j_gene: TRBJ2-6; CDR3aa: CASSYSRDPSSGANVLTF; CDR3nt: TGTGCCAGCAGCTACTCCCGGGACCCTTCCTCTGGGGCCAACGTCCTGACTTTC
abundance: .; v_gene: TRBV12-3/TRBV12-4; d_gene: TRBD2; j_gene: TRBJ2-2; CDR3aa: CASSTLTSGTSGSYTGELFF; CDR3nt: TGTGCCAGCAGTACTCTGACCTCCGGGACTAGCGGGAGTTACACCGGGGAGCTGTTTTTT
abundance: .; v_gene: TRBV6-5; d_gene: TRBD2; j_gene: TRBJ2-3; CDR3aa: CASSYSTSGGADTQYF; CDR3nt: TGTGCCAGCAGTTACTCTACTAGCGGGGGGGCGGATACGCAGTATTTT
abundance: .; v_gene: TRBV12-3/TRBV12-4; d_gene: .; j_gene: TRBJ1-1; CDR3aa: CASRNGNTEAFF; CDR3nt: TGTGCCAGCAGGAACGGGAACACTGAAGCTTTCTTT
abundance: .; v_gene: TRBV5-1; d_gene: .; j_gene: TRBJ2-7; CDR3aa: CASSLDGRSYEQYF; CDR3nt: TGCGCCAGCAGCTTGGATGGCAGGTCTTACGAGCAGTACTTC
abundance: few; v_gene: TRBV20-1; d_gene: .; j_gene: TRBJ2-7; CDR3aa: CSAQDHRRAYEQYF; CDR3nt: TGCAGTGCTCAGGACCACAGGAGGGCCTACGAGCAGTACTTC
abundance: many; v_gene: TRBV20-1; d_gene: .; j_gene: TRBJ1-5; CDR3aa: CSASSINQPQHF; CDR3nt: TGCAGTGCTAGTAGTATAAATCAGCCCCAGCATTTT
abundance: .; v_gene: TRBV10-3; d_gene: TRBD2; j_gene: TRBJ2-1; CDR3aa: CAMRTSGTPADEQFF; CDR3nt: TGTGCCATGAGGACTAGCGGGACCCCGGCGGATGAGCAGTTCTTC
abundance: few; v_gene: TRBV5-5; d_gene: .; j_gene: TRBJ2-5; CDR3aa: CASSLPTVQETQYF; CDR3nt: TGTGCCAGCAGCTTACCTACAGTACAAGAGACCCAGTACTTC
abundance: few; v_gene: TRBV6-1; d_gene: .; j_gene: TRBJ2-3; CDR3aa: CASSEEGDTQYF; CDR3nt: TGTGCCAGCAGTGAAGAGGGAGATACGCAGTATTTT
abundance: many; v_gene: TRBV4-1; d_gene: .; j_gene: TRBJ1-1; CDR3aa: CASSQRAVSNTEAFF; CDR3nt: TGCGCCAGCAGCCAAAGGGCCGTCTCGAACACTGAAGCTTTCTTT
abundance: few; v_gene: TRBV7-9; d_gene: .; j_gene: TRBJ2-1; CDR3aa: CASRLAGALGNNEQFF; CDR3nt: TGTGCCAGCAGGTTGGCGGGGGCCCTAGGCAACAATGAGCAGTTCTTC
abundance: .; v_gene: TRBV3-1; d_gene: .; j_gene: TRBJ2-2; CDR3aa: CASSQDGPGAGELFF; CDR3nt: TGTGCCAGCAGCCAAGACGGTCCGGGCGCGGGGGAGCTGTTTTTT
abundance: few; v_gene: TRBV3-1; d_gene: .; j_gene: TRBJ2-7; CDR3aa: CASSIRTAYEQYF; CDR3nt: TGTGCCAGCAGTATCAGGACAGCATACGAGCAGTACTTC
abundance: .; v_gene: TRBV19; d_gene: .; j_gene: TRBJ2-5; CDR3aa: CASSTSETQYF; CDR3nt: TGTGCCAGTAGTACTTCGGAGACCCAGTACTTC
abundance: few; v_gene: TRBV9; d_gene: .; j_gene: TRBJ2-2; CDR3aa: CASSVSSGNTGELFF; CDR3nt: TGTGCCAGCAGCGTGTCCAGCGGGAACACCGGGGAGCTGTTTTTT
abundance: few; v_gene: TRBV5-1; d_gene: .; j_gene: TRBJ1-1; CDR3aa: CASSLAYRGAEAFF; CDR3nt: TGCGCCAGCAGCTTGGCCTATCGCGGCGCTGAAGCTTTCTTT
abundance: .; v_gene: TRBV6-1; d_gene: TRBD2; j_gene: TRBJ2-1; CDR3aa: CASSVSSGPPSSYNEQFF; CDR3nt: TGTGCCAGCAGTGTTTCTAGCGGGCCTCCTAGCTCCTACAATGAGCAGTTCTTC
abundance: .; v_gene: TRBV20-1; d_gene: TRBD2; j_gene: TRBJ2-7; CDR3aa: CSASGLAGQYEQYF; CDR3nt: TGCAGTGCTAGTGGGCTAGCGGGACAGTACGAGCAGTACTTC
abundance: .; v_gene: TRBV5-5; d_gene: .; j_gene: TRBJ1-1; CDR3aa: CASSLTAGGWTEAFF; CDR3nt: TGTGCCAGCAGCTTGACGGCAGGCGGGTGGACTGAAGCTTTCTTT